This entry lists 20 T cell receptor beta chains sequenced from one sample in a study of naive and memory T cell subsets. Both TRBC1 and TRBC2 were covered by a beta constant-region primer of two equimolar oligonucleotides. Ligated cDNA was amplified by four rounds of PCR with nested alpha and beta constant-region primers and SP2. A single record per CDR3 protein comes from TCRdb applying MiXCR to the UMI-ligation and nested PCR reads. The sample records approximately 29,000 distinct CDR3 sequences, less than 20% being singletons. Material for sequencing was effector memory CD4+ T cells from blood. As for subset: effector memory, CD45RA- CD27-. These TCRs come from a human donor in good health.

In its sample, this clonotype was seen many times. The chain is built from TRBV29-1 and TRBJ1-2; the D is unclear. The CDR3 has 9 amino acids. V shed 0 bases and J shed 8 bases, with 1 base lying between them. Germline V lookup: CDR1 SQVTM, CDR2 ANQGSEA. The CDR3 DNA follows: TGCAGCGTTGAAGAAGGCTACACCTTC. Protein sequence: CSVEEGYTF.

This clonotype occurred a few times. V usage is TRBV4-1 and J usage is TRBJ1-2; perhaps TRBD1 as D (5 bases). V shed 1 base and J shed 5 bases, with 11 bases lying between them. The CDR3 loop spans 14 amino acids. The V gene's germline CDR1 is MGHRA and CDR2 YSYEKL. The CDR3 protein is CASSQGQLSYGYTF. CDR3 nucleotide sequence: TGCGCCAGCAGCCAAGGACAGCTGAGTTATGGCTACACCTTC.

This clonotype occurred many times. The rearrangement uses TRBV6-5 and TRBJ2-7; tentative D call: TRBD2 (6 bases). CDR3 length: 14 amino acids. V lost 6 bases and J lost 3, with 15 bases in between. Per germline, CDR1 MNHEY and CDR2 SVGAGI. The CDR3 loop reads CASSQGLGFYEQYF. The CDR3 coding sequence is TGTGCCAGCAGCCAGGGACTCGGATTCTACGAGCAGTACTTC.

In this sample, this clonotype is medium-sized. The chain joins TRBV2 to TRBJ2-1; TRBD2 matches at 9 bases. V gave up 4 bases and J gave up 7 bases; unmatched junction bases: 8. CDR3 length: 15 residues. Germline CDR1 reads SNHLY; CDR2 reads FYNNEI. CDR3 loop: CASSGLAGLRNEQFF. CDR3 DNA sequence: TGTGCCAGCAGTGGGCTAGCGGGACTTCGGAATGAGCAGTTCTTC.

The J gene is TRBJ2-7, the V gene TRBV28; 7 positions match TRBD2. The CDR3 covers 13 residues. The germline gives CDR1 MDHEN, CDR2 SYDVKM. The CDR3 DNA reads TGTGCTTCTACGCGGGGGTGGAACTACGAGCAGTACTTC. It translates to CASTRGWNYEQYF.

As to this clonotype: One end of the junction does not line up with germline, which may come from a read error. V is TRBV5-5 and J is TRBJ1-1, with 7 nucleotides matching TRBD1. Germline V gene sequence: CDR1 SGHKS, CDR2 YYEKEE (reference sequence). This CDR3 has 15 residues. This chain's CDR3 is CASSLAGQRNSEAFF. CDR3 sequence (DNA): TGTGCCAGCAGCTTGGCGGGACAGCGTAACAGTGAAGCTTTCTTT.

The chain has TRBV20-1 and TRBJ2-7; 10 bases match TRBD1. CDR3 size: 13 residues. Germline CDR1 and CDR2: DFQATT and SNEGSKA (reference sequence). The V gene end was trimmed by 6 bases and the J gene end by 3 bases; junction bases not matched to a gene: 5. CDR3 nucleotides: TGCAGTGCCCCGACAGGGGGCCGCTACGAGCAGTACTTC. Residues: CSAPTGGRYEQYF.

This clonotype was found a few times. This chain uses TRBV6-1 with TRBJ1-5; D is unresolved. This CDR3 has 12 residues. Germline values: CDR1 MNHNS, CDR2 SASEGT. V was cut by 4 bases and J by 3 bases, with 4 bases left in between. The CDR3 region has the DNA TGTGCCAGCAGTGGATTCAATCAGCCCCAGCATTTT. Amino acid sequence: CASSGFNQPQHF.

The rearrangement uses TRBV20-1 and TRBJ1-4; 7 nucleotides line up with TRBD1. The CDR3 loop spans 17 amino acids. Germline lookup yields CDR1 DFQATT and CDR2 SNEGSKA (reference sequence). V lost 3 bases and J lost 4; bases outside the gene matches: 14. As DNA, the CDR3 is TGCAGTGCTAGTAGGGGAGTGACAGGGCCCTTTAATGAAAAACTGTTTTTT. Residues: CSASRGVTGPFNEKLFF.

This clonotype is medium-sized (0.01 to 0.1%) in the sample. The chain employs TRBV30 and TRBJ2-3; TRBD2 is a possible D gene (5 bases). CDR1 is GTSNPN and CDR2 is SVGIG in the germline V gene (reference sequence). V lost 2 bases and J 0 bases, leaving 9 bases between the germline ends. This CDR3 has 14 residues. Here the CDR3 DNA reads TGTGCCTGGAGTCCGGGGTTCAGCACAGATACGCAGTATTTT. Translating it yields CAWSPGFSTDTQYF.

The gene calls are TRBV24-1 and TRBJ2-1; 10 positions match TRBD2. The V gene's germline CDR1 is KGHDR and CDR2 SFDVKD. V lost 3 bases to trimming and J lost 5 bases; unmatched junction nucleotides: 6. The CDR3 is 16 residues long. DNA of the CDR3: TGTGCCACCAGTGATGCACTAGCGGGGACGAACAATGAGCAGTTCTTC. It encodes CATSDALAGTNNEQFF.

This chain uses TRBV20-1 with TRBJ2-7, with a tentative D call TRBD2 (7 bases). Germline V gene data show CDR1 as DFQATT and CDR2 as SNEGSKA (reference sequence). The V end was cut by 0 bases, the J end by 7 bases, with 28 bases between. This CDR3 comprises 18 residues. This CDR3 is CSARDFGGNGGTRGEQYF. Here the CDR3 DNA reads TGCAGTGCTAGAGATTTCGGGGGCAACGGGGGGACCCGTGGGGAGCAGTACTTC.

This clonotype appeared many times. This rearrangement joins TRBV10-3 to TRBJ2-2; the D is unclear. The V end lost 0 bases, the J end lost 6 bases, and 8 bases lay between the germline ends. CDR1 and CDR2 (germline): ENHRY, SYGVKD. The CDR3 loop spans 14 amino acids. The CDR3: CAISESFEAGELFF. In nucleotides, the CDR3 is TGTGCCATCAGTGAGTCGTTCGAGGCCGGGGAGCTGTTTTTT.

The table lists this clonotype with a few counts. The chain combines TRBV20-1 with TRBJ1-3; D gene uncertain. CDR1 is DFQATT, CDR2 SNEGSKA, per germline (reference sequence). The CDR3 totals 11 residues. V lost 2 bases to trimming and J lost 6 bases, with 5 bases between them. CDR3 region: CSARTQNTIYF. DNA for the CDR3: TGCAGTGCTAGAACTCAAAACACCATATATTTT.

V gene TRBV10-3 combines with J gene TRBJ2-3, with D possibly matching TRBD2 (6 bases). Trimming removed 3 bases at V and 6 bases at J, with 7 bases between. Germline V CDR1 and CDR2: ENHRY, SYGVKD. This CDR3 comprises 12 residues. The CDR3 region is CAISDGGDTQYF. In nucleotides, the CDR3 is TGTGCCATCAGTGACGGAGGGGATACGCAGTATTTT.

This clonotype was seen a handful of times. The chain links TRBV7-2 to TRBJ2-2; D possibly matches TRBD1 or TRBD2 (5 bases each). Per germline, CDR1 SGHTA and CDR2 FQGNSA. Trimming removed 5 bases from V and 6 bases from J, with 16 bases in between. The CDR3 spans 15 residues. This chain's CDR3 is CASSPRSGTAGELFF. CDR3 coding DNA: TGTGCCAGCAGCCCCCGGAGTGGGACGGCCGGGGAGCTGTTTTTT.

This clonotype was counted at least ten times. This sequence joins TRBV15 and TRBJ1-2; tentatively, D is TRBD1 (6 bases). The CDR3 length is 15 residues. Germline V gene lookup returns CDR1 LNHNV and CDR2 YYDKDF (reference sequence). The V and J ends lost 4 bases and 5 bases respectively, with 17 bases between them. The CDR3 spells CATSIQDRSWYGYTF. CDR3 nucleotides: TGTGCCACCAGCATCCAAGACAGGTCGTGGTATGGCTACACCTTC.

The V call is TRBV2, the J call TRBJ2-3; TRBD2 matches at 10 bases. The length of the CDR3 is 16 residues. Trimming at V came to 5 bases and at J to 4 bases, leaving 9 bases not matched to a gene. Germline V gives CDR1 SNHLY, CDR2 FYNNEI. The CDR3 sequence is CASSLAGLAKSDTQYF. In DNA form, the CDR3 reads TGTGCCAGCAGTCTGGCGGGACTAGCGAAATCAGATACGCAGTATTTT.

This clonotype was observed many times. This chain links TRBV20-1 with TRBJ2-5, with no clear D. Germline CDR1 reads DFQATT; CDR2 reads SNEGSKA (reference sequence). The CDR3 totals 12 residues. Trimming took 2 bases from V and 0 from J, leaving 4 bases between them. The CDR3 DNA is TGCAGTGCTAGACGCTACCAAGAGACCCAGTACTTC. Translation: CSARRYQETQYF.

The chain carries TRBV9 and TRBJ2-5, with 7 bases lining up with TRBD1. The CDR3 is made up of 14 amino acids. The germline V gene has CDR1 SGDLS and CDR2 YYNGEE. With V trimmed by 2 bases and J by 7 bases, 8 bases remained unmatched. The DNA for the CDR3 is TGTGCCAGCAGCGTTTCCCAGGGGGAAGGGACCCAGTACTTC. Its protein product is CASSVSQGEGTQYF.